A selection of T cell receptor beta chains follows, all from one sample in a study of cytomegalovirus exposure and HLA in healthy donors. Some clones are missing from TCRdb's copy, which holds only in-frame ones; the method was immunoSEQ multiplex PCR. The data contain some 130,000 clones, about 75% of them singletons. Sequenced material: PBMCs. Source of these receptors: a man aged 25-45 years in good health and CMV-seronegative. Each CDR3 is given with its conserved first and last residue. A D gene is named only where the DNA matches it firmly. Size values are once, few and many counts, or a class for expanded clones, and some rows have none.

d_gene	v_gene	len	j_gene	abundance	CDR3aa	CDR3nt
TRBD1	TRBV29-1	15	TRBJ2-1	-	CSVDPGTGLGGEQFF	TGCAGCGTCGACCCCGGGACAGGCCTGGGGGGTGAGCAGTTCTTC
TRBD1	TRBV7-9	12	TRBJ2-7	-	CASTGDSYEQYF	TGTGCCAGCACCGGGGACAGCTACGAGCAGTACTTC
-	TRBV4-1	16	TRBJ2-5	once	CASSQEGRGDGETQYF	TGTGCCAGCAGCCAAGAGGGCAGGGGGGATGGAGAGACCCAGTACTTC
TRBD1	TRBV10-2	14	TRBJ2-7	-	CASSPGGMGYEQYF	TGCGCCAGCAGTCCAGGGGGCATGGGCTACGAGCAGTACTTC
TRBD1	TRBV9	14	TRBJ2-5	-	CASSVTGGRETQYF	TGTGCCAGCAGTGTAACAGGGGGCAGAGAGACCCAGTACTTC
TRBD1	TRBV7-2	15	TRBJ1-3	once	CASSPTGGSGNTIYF	TGTGCCAGCAGCCCAACAGGGGGCTCTGGAAACACCATATATTTT
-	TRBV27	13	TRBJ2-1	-	CASSSLSYNEQFF	TGTGCCAGCAGTTCTCTCTCCTACAATGAGCAGTTCTTC
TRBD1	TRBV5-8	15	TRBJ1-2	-	CASSILTGVDYGYTF	TGTGCCAGCAGCATTTTGACAGGGGTCGACTATGGCTACACCTTC
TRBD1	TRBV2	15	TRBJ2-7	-	CASSERRQGSYEQYF	TGTGCCAGCAGTGAACGACGACAGGGCTCCTACGAGCAGTACTTC
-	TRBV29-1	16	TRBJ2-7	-	CSRHYTCGRTGYEQYF	-
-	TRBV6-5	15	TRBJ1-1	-	CASSYLGRGNTEAFF	TGTGCCAGCAGTTACTTAGGGAGAGGGAACACTGAAGCTTTCTTT
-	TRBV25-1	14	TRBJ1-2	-	CASTGDLPPYGYTF	TGTGCCAGCACGGGGGACCTTCCCCCTTATGGCTACACCTTC
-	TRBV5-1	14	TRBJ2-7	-	CASRGGAHAYEQYF	TGCGCCAGCAGGGGGGGGGCGCATGCCTACGAGCAGTACTTC
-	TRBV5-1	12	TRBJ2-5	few	CASSSQQETQYF	TGCGCCAGCAGCTCCCAACAAGAGACCCAGTACTTC
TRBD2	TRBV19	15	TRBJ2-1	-	CASTLRGSSYNEQFF	TGTGCCAGTACTTTGCGGGGGTCCTCCTACAATGAGCAGTTCTTC
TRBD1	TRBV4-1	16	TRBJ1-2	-	CASSQAGTGGNYGYTF	TGCGCCAGCAGCCAAGCCGGGACAGGGGGAAACTATGGCTACACCTTC
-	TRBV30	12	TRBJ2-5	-	CAWSGQVETQYF	TGTGCCTGGAGTGGACAGGTCGAGACCCAGTACTTC
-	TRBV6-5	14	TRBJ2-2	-	CASTEDAGTGELFF	TGTGCCAGCACCGAAGATGCGGGCACCGGGGAGCTGTTTTTT
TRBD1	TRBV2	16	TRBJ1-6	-	CASSEIGQGAGSPLHF	TGTGCCAGCAGTGAAATTGGACAGGGGGCCGGTTCACCCCTCCACTTT
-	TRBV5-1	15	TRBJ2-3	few	CASSPPSGRADTQYF	TGCGCCAGCAGCCCGCCAAGCGGGCGCGCAGATACGCAGTATTTT
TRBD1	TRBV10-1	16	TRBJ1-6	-	CASKVLQGPAYSPLHF	TGCGCCAGCAAGGTTCTACAGGGGCCCGCCTATTCACCCCTCCACTTT
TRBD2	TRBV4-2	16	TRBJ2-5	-	CASSQEERGAQETQYF	TGTGCCAGCAGCCAAGAGGAGCGGGGGGCTCAAGAGACCCAGTACTTC
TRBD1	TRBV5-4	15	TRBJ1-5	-	CASSGTGRGNQPQHF	TGTGCCAGCAGCGGGACAGGTAGGGGCAATCAGCCCCAGCATTTT
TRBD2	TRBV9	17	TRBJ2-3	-	CASSGGTSGGALDTQYF	TGTGCCAGCAGCGGCGGGACTAGCGGGGGGGCCTTAGATACGCAGTATTTT
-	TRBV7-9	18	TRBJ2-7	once	CASSPVRGGRLSSYEQYF	TGTGCCAGCAGCCCAGTAAGGGGGGGACGGCTGAGCTCCTACGAGCAGTACTTC
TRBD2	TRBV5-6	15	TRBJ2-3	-	CASHGGEISTDTQYF	TGTGCCAGCCACGGGGGGGAGATCAGCACAGATACGCAGTATTTT
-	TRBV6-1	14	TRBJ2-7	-	CASSEPRTSLEQYF	TGTGCCAGCAGTGAACCACGGACTTCGTTGGAGCAGTACTTC
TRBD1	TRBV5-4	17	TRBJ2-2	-	CASSLKTGGKNTGELFF	TGTGCCAGCAGCCTAAAGACAGGGGGCAAGAACACCGGGGAGCTGTTTTTT
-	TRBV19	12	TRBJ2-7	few	CASGDKVYEQYF	TGTGCCAGTGGGGACAAAGTCTACGAGCAGTACTTC
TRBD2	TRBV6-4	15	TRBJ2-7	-	CASSPREGLSYEQYF	TGTGCCAGCAGTCCACGGGAGGGCCTTTCCTACGAGCAGTACTTC
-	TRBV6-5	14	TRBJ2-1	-	CASPPRSGYNEQFF	TGTGCCAGCCCTCCCCGAAGCGGTTACAATGAGCAGTTCTTC
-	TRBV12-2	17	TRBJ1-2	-	CASRLAGLQAYHYGYTF	TGTGCAAGTCGCTTAGCGGGTCTTCAGGCTTATCACTATGGCTACACCTTC
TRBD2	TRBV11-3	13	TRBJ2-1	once	CASSRGTNNEQFF	TGTGCCAGCAGCCGAGGGACTAACAATGAGCAGTTCTTC
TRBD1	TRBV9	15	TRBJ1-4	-	CASSPRTGYNEKLFF	TGTGCCAGCAGCCCCCGGACAGGGTATAATGAAAAACTGTTTTTT
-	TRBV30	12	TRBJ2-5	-	CAWSPGVETQYF	TGTGCCTGGAGTCCCGGGGTAGAGACCCAGTACTTC
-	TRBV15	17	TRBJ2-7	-	CATSRVTLSGRIYEQYF	TGTGCCACCAGCAGAGTAACATTGAGCGGAAGGATATACGAGCAGTACTTC
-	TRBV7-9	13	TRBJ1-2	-	CASSLTGYDGYTF	TGTGCCAGCAGCTTAACAGGGTACGATGGCTACACCTTC
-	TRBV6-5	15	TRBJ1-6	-	CASSYSIGGNSPLHF	TGTGCCAGCAGTTACTCGATAGGCGGGAATTCACCCCTCCACTTT
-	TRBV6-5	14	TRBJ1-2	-	CASQSPSRGYGYTF	TGTGCCAGCCAGAGTCCATCCCGGGGCTATGGCTACACCTTC
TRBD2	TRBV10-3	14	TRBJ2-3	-	CAINPAGETDTQYF	TGTGCCATCAACCCAGCGGGGGAGACAGATACGCAGTATTTT
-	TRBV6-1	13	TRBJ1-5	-	CASRKDINQPQHF	TGTGCCAGCAGAAAGGACATTAATCAGCCCCAGCATTTT
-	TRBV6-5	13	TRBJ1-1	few	CASKSNRNTEAFF	TGTGCCAGCAAATCTAACAGGAACACTGAAGCTTTCTTT
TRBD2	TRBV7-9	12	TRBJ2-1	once	CASSLSTGGRFF	TGTGCCAGCAGCTTAAGCACCGGGGGGAGGTTCTTC
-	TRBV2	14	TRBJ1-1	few	CASNLQGSSTEAFF	TGTGCCAGCAACTTACAGGGCTCGTCCACTGAAGCTTTCTTT